This T cell receptor beta chain was documented in a study of T cells in localized non-small cell lung cancer. Broader study findings: Uninvolved adjacent lung, not tumor, had the highest T cell clonality. Higher blood T cell density tracked longer overall survival. Turning up in adjacent lung were a median roughly 60 of the top 100 tumor clones. Because only a single region of the tumor was sequenced, heterogeneity remains possible.

The CDR3 is made up of 15 amino acids. The ends were cut back, 3 bases at V and 3 bases at J, with 15 bases in the middle. Per germline, CDR1 MNHEY and CDR2 SMNVEV (reference sequence). In this sample, this clone turned up a few times. The antigen remains unidentified. Data came from immunoSEQ multiplex PCR; TCRdb stores just in-frame clones and leaves some out. The repertoire holds around 30,000 clones, approximately 91% seen once, with under 6% in the top ten. V and J are TRBV27 and TRBJ2-7; D is possibly TRBD1 or TRBD2 (7 bases each). Sample: PBMCs, taken before any cancer treatment. This TCR was recovered from a man aged 40 to 70 with stage II lung adenocarcinoma. The CDR3 nucleotides are TGTGCCAGCAGTTTTCGGCAGGGGGGGAACTACGAGCAGTACTTC. This gives the protein CASSFRQGGNYEQYF.